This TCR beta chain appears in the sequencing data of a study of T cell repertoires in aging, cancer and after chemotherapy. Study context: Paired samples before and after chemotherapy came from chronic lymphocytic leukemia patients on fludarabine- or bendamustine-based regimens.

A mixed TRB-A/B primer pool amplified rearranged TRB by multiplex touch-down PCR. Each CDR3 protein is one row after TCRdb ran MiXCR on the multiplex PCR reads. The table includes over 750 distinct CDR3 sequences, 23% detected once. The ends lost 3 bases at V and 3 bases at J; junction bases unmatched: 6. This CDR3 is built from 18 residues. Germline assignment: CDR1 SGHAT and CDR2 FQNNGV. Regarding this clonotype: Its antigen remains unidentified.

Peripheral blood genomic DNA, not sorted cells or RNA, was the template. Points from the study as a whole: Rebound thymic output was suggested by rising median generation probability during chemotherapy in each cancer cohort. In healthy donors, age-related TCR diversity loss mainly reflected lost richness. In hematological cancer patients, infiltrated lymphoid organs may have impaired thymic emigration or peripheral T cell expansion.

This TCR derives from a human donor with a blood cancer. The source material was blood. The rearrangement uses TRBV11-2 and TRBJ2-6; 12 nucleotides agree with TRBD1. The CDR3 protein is CASSFGTGGLVGANVLTF. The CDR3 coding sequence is TGTGCCAGCAGCTTTGGGACAGGGGGCCTGGTTGGGGCCAACGTCCTGACTTTC.